Sequencing of this T cell receptor beta chain was carried out in a study of blood T cells in healthy people across ages. Findings of the study overall: The fall in TCR beta diversity per million T cells was roughly linear with age. Estimates of total diversity, which came from one million sequenced T cells, were considered to be underestimates.

This clonotype has more than one count but fewer than ten. Its target is unknown. The authors isolated at least 6.5 million PBMCs per sample. A J-beta primer mix and a sample-barcoded 5' primer were used in a second PCR of about 7 to 11 cycles. TCRdb fed the 5' RACE reads into MiXCR, producing one record per CDR3 protein. The sample includes 550,000 to 750,000 distinct CDR3 sequences, roughly 20% of them seen just once. Germline lookup yields CDR1 LGHDT and CDR2 YNNKEL (reference sequence). This CDR3 region has 15 residues. The V gene lost 4 bases and the J gene lost 0 bases, with 12 bases spanning the gap.

This sequence originates from a man aged 65 to 85 in good health. Specimen: blood. The chain recombines TRBV3-1 with TRBJ1-1; D remains unclear. This CDR3 is CASSPGGLMNTEAFF. The CDR3 DNA follows: TGTGCCAGCAGCCCTGGTGGACTCATGAACACTGAAGCTTTCTTT.